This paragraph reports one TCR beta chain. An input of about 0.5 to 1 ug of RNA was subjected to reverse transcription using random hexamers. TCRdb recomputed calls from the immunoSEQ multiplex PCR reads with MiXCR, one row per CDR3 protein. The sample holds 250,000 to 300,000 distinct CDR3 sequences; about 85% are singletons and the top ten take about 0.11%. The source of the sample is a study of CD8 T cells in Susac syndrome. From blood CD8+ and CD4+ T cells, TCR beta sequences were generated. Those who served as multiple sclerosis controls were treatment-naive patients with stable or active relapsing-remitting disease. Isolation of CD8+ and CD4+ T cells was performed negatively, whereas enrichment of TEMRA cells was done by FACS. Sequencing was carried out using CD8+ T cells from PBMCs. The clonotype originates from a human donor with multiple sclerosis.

CDR3 nucleotide sequence: TGTGCCAGCTCACCGTCGAGGACTGCGAACACCGGGGAGCTGTTTTTT. Its translation is CASSPSRTANTGELFF. V gene TRBV18 combines with J gene TRBJ2-2, with D perhaps matching TRBD2 (5 bases). Germline values: CDR1 KGHSH, CDR2 LQKENI. The V and J ends lost 3 bases and 0 bases respectively, with 11 bases between them. The CDR3 runs 16 residues.